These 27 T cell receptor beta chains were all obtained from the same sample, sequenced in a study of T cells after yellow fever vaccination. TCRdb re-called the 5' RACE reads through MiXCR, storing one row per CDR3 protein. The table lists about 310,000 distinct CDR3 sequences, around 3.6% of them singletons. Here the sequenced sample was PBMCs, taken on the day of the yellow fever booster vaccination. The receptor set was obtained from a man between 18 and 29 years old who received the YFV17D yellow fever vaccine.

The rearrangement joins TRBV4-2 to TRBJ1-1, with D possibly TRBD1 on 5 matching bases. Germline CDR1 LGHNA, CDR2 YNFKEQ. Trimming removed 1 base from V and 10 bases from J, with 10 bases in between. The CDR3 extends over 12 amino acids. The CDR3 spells CASSQAGQVAFF. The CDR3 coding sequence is TGTGCCAGCAGCCAAGCGGGGCAGGTAGCTTTCTTT.

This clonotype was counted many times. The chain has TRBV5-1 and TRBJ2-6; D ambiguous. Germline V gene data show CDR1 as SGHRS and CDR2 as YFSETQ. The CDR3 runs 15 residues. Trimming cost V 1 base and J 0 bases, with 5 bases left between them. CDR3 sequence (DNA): TGCGCCAGCAGCTTGCACGACTCTGGGGCCAACGTCCTGACTTTC. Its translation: CASSLHDSGANVLTF.

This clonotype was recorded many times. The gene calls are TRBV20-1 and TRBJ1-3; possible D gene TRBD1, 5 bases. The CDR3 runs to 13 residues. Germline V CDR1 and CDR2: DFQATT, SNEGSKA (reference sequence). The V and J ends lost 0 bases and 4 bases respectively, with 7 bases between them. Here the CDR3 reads CSAREQGGNTIYF. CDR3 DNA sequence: TGCAGTGCTAGAGAGCAGGGAGGAAACACCATATATTTT.

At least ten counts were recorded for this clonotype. The CDR3 spells CASSGLDNIQYF. CDR3 DNA sequence: TGTGCCAGCAGTGGACTAGATAACATTCAGTACTTC. The rearrangement uses TRBV6-5 and TRBJ2-4, with 7 bases fitting TRBD2. The CDR3 runs 12 residues. With 5 bases clipped from V and 7 bases from J, the junction kept 2 bases outside the gene matches. Per the germline V gene, CDR1 is MNHEY and CDR2 is SVGAGI.

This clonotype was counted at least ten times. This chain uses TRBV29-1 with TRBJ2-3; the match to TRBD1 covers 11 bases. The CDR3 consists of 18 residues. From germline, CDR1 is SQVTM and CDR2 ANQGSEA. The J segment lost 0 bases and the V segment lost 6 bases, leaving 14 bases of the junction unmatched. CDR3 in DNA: TGCAGCGTCGAGGACGCCGGGACAGGGGGTTTAAGCACAGATACGCAGTATTTT. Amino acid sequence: CSVEDAGTGGLSTDTQYF.

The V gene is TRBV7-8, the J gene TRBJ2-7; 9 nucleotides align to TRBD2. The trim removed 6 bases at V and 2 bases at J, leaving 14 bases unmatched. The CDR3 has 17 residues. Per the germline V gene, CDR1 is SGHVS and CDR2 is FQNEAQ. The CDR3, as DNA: TGTGCCAGCAGACCCGGGACTAGCTTATTGGTTCCCTACGAGCAGTACTTC. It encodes CASRPGTSLLVPYEQYF.

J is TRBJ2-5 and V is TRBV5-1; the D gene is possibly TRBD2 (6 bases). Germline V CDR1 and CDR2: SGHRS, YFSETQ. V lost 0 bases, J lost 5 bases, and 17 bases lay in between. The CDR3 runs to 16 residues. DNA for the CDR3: TGCGCCAGCAGCTTGGCGGAGACTAGTTTAAGGGAGACCCAGTACTTC. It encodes CASSLAETSLRETQYF.

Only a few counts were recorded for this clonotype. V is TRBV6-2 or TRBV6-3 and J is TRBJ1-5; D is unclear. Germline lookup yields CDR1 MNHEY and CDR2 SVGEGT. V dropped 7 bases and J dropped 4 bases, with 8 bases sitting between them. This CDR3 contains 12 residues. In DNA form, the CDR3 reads TGTGCCAGCAAAAGGAGTAATCAGCCCCAGCATTTT. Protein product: CASKRSNQPQHF.

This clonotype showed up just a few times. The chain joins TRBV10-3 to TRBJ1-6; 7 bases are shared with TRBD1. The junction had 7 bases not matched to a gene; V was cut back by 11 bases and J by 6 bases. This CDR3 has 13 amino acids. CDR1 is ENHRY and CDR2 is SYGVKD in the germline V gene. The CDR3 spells CAVNRGPNSPLHF. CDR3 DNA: TGTGCCGTCAACAGGGGACCTAATTCACCCCTCCACTTT.

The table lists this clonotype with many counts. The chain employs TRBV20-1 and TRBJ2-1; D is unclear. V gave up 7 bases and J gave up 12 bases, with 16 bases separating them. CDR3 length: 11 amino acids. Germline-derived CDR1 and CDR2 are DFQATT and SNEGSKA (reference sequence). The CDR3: CSEAYDKGQFF. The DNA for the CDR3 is TGCAGTGAGGCCTACGACAAGGGGCAGTTCTTC.

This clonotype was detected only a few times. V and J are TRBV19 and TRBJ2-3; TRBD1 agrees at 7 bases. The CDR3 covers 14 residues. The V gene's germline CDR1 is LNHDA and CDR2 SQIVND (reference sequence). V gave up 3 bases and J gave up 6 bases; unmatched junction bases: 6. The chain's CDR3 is CASSIAGTADTQYF. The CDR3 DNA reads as TGTGCCAGTAGTATCGCCGGGACAGCCGATACGCAGTATTTT. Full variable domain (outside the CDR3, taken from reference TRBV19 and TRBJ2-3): DGGITQSPKYLFRKEGQNVTLSCEQNLNHDAMYWYRQDPGQGLRLIYYSQIVNDFQKGDIAEGYSVSREKKESFPLTVTSAQKNPTAFYLCASSIAGTADTQYFGPGTRLTVL.

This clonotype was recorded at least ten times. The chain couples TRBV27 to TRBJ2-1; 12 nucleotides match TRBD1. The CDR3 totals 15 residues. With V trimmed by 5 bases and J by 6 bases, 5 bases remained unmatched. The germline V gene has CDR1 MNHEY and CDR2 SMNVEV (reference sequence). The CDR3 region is CASSRGTGGFNEQFF. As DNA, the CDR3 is TGTGCCAGCAGTCGGGGGACAGGGGGCTTCAATGAGCAGTTCTTC.

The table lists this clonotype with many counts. CDR3: CSATGQGSYGYTF. CDR3 DNA: TGCAGTGCTACAGGACAGGGAAGCTATGGCTACACCTTC. The chain carries TRBV20-1 and TRBJ1-2; TRBD1 agrees at 8 bases. The J segment lost 4 bases and the V segment lost 4 bases, leaving 5 bases of the junction unmatched. The CDR3 spans 13 residues. Germline V CDR1 and CDR2: DFQATT, SNEGSKA (reference sequence).

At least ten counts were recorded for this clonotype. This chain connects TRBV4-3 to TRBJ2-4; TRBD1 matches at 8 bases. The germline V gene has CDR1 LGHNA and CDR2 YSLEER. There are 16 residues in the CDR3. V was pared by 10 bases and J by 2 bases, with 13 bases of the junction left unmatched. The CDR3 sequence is CATHNDRGRSKNIQYF. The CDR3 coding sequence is TGCGCCACCCACAATGACAGGGGCAGATCCAAAAACATTCAGTACTTC.

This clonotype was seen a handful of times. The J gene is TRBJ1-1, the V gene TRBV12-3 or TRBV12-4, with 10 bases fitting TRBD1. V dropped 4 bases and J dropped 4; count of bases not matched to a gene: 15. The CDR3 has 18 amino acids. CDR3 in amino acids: CASSSPPATGGWGTEAFF. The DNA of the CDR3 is TGTGCCAGCAGTTCCCCCCCCGCGACAGGGGGCTGGGGCACTGAAGCTTTCTTT.

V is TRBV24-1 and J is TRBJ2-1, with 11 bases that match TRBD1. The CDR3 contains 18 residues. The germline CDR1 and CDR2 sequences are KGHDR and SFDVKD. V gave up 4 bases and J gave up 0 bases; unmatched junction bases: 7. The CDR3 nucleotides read TGTGCCACCAGTGACGTTCTCGGACAGGGGGCCTCCTACAATGAGCAGTTCTTC. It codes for CATSDVLGQGASYNEQFF.

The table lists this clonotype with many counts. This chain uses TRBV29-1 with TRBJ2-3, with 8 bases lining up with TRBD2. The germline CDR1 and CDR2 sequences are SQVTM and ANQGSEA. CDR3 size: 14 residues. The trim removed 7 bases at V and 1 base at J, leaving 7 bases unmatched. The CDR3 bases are TGCAGCGCATCGGGAGCGGGGGGCACAGATACGCAGTATTTT. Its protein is CSASGAGGTDTQYF.

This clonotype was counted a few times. The CDR3 sequence is CSARSDRDQPQHF. The CDR3 region has the DNA TGCAGTGCTAGAAGTGACAGGGATCAGCCCCAGCATTTT. The V call is TRBV20-1, the J call TRBJ1-5; 7 nucleotides line up with TRBD1. The CDR3 has 13 residues. Germline CDR1 is DFQATT and CDR2 is SNEGSKA (reference sequence). The V and J ends lost 2 bases and 5 bases, in that order; junction bases with no gene match: 3.

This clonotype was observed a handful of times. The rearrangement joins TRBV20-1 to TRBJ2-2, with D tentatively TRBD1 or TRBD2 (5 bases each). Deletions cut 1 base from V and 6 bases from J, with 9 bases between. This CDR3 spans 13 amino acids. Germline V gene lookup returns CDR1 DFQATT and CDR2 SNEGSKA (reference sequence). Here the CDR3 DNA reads TGCAGTGCTAGAGTGGGGGACCCCGGGGAGCTGTTTTTT. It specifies CSARVGDPGELFF.

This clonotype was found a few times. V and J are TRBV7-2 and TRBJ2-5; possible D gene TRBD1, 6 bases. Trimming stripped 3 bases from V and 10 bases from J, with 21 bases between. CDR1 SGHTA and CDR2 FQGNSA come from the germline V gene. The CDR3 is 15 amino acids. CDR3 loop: CASSFGFGQLVFQYF. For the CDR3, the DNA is TGTGCCAGCAGCTTTGGGTTCGGACAGTTGGTTTTCCAGTACTTC.

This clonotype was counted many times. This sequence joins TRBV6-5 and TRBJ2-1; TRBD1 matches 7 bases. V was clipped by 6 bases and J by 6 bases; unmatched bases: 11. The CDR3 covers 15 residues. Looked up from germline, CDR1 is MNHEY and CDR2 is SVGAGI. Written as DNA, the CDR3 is TGTGCCAGCAGCCCAACAGGGGTCCGTCCCAATGAGCAGTTCTTC. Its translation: CASSPTGVRPNEQFF.

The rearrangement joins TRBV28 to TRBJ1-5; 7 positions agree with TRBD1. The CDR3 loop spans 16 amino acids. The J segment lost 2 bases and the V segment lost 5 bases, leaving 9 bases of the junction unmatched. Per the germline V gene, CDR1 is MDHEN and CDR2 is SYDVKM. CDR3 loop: CASSPSRGKGNQPQHF. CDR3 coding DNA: TGTGCCAGCAGTCCCAGCAGGGGGAAAGGCAATCAGCCCCAGCATTTT.

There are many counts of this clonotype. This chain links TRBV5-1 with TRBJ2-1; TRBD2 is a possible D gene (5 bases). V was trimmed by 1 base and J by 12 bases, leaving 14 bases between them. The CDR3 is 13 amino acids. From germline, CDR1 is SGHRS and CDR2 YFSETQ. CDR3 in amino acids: CASSLQEESLQFF. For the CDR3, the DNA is TGCGCCAGCAGCTTGCAGGAGGAAAGTCTGCAGTTCTTC.

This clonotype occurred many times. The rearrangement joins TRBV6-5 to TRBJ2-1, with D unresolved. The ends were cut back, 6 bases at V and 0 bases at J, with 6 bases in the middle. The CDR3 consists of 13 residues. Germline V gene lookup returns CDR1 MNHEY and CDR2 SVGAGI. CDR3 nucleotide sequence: TGTGCCAGCAGATGGGGCTCCTACAATGAGCAGTTCTTC. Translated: CASRWGSYNEQFF.

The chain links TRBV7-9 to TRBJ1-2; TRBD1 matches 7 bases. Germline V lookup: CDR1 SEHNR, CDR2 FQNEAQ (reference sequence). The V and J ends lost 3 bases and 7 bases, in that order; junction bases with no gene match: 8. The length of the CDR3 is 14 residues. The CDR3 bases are TGTGCCAGCAGCTTGTCCGGGACAGATGGTGGCTACACCTTC. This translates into CASSLSGTDGGYTF.

CDR3 region: CASSEAPGGGPQYF. CDR3 nucleotides: TGTGCCAGCAGTGAAGCCCCTGGAGGGGGTCCGCAGTATTTT. The rearrangement links TRBV6-1 to TRBJ2-3; possibly TRBD1 or TRBD2 for D (6 bases each). V was shortened by 0 bases and J by 10 bases, with 14 bases between the two germline ends. In germline, CDR1 is MNHNS, CDR2 SASEGT. The CDR3 length is 14 residues.

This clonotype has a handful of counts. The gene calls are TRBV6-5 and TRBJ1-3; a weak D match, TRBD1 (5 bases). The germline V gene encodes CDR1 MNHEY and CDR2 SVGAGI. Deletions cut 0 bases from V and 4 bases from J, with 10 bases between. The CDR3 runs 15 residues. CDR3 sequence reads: CASSYSGGEGNTIYF. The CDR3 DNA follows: TGTGCCAGCAGTTACTCGGGAGGGGAAGGAAACACCATATATTTT.